Listed below are T cell receptor beta chains from one sample, sequenced in a study of regulatory T cells in long-lasting Graves disease. TCRdb processed the multiplex PCR reads anew with MiXCR; each CDR3 protein has one entry. The sample contains roughly 350,000 distinct CDR3 sequences, around 16% of which appear only once. These sequences were also reported in another study, on T cells in Graves' hyperthyroidism and ophthalmopathy.

Sequencing was performed on peripheral blood mononuclear cells (PBMCs), taken at new diagnosis, from a patient treated with antithyroid drugs. The receptors come from a woman between 18 and 30 years old with Graves disease. Each CDR3 is given with its conserved first and last residue. A D gene is named only where the DNA matches it firmly. Clone size, where shown, is once, few, many, or a class for clones that have expanded.

abundance	v_gene	j_gene	d_gene	CDR3nt	CDR3aa
NA	TRBV7-6	TRBJ2-7	TRBD2	TGTGCCAGCAGCGAGACCGGGACTAGCGGGGGGTCCTACGAGCAGTACTTC	CASSETGTSGGSYEQYF
many	TRBV18	TRBJ1-2	TRBD1	TGTGCCAGCTCACCAGTGGAAGGGACAGCAAACTATGGCTACACCTTC	CASSPVEGTANYGYTF
few	TRBV5-4	TRBJ2-1	TRBD2	TGTGCCAGCAGATTCACTAGCGGGGCCTACAATGAGCAGTTCTTC	CASRFTSGAYNEQFF
many	TRBV20-1	TRBJ2-3	TRBD1	TGCAGTGCTAACCAGGGACAGCTACAGATTGCGCAGTATTTT	CSANQGQLQIAQYF
few	TRBV4-1	TRBJ2-1	TRBD2	TGCGCCAGCAGCCATCAAACTAGCGGGCCTTACAATGAGCAGTTCTTC	CASSHQTSGPYNEQFF
NA	TRBV11-2	TRBJ2-2	TRBD2	TGTGCCAGCAGACGGACTAGCGGGGAGGGAGGGGAGCTGTTTTTT	CASRRTSGEGGELFF
once	TRBV12-3/TRBV12-4	TRBJ1-5	TRBD1	TGTGCCAGCAGTACCACACCGGGACAGGGACATCAGCCCCAGCATTTT	CASSTTPGQGHQPQHF
many	TRBV3-1	TRBJ2-5	NA	TGTGCCAGCAGCCAAGAAGGTTTTGGACTCTTTATGAGAGAGACCCAGTACTTC	CASSQEGFGLFMRETQYF
many	TRBV13	TRBJ2-5	NA	TGTGCCAGCAGCTTAGCCTACCAAGAGACCCAGTACTTC	CASSLAYQETQYF
many	TRBV5-1	TRBJ1-1	NA	TGCGCCAGCAGCTTGGGGGGGGACATGAACACTGAAGCTTTCTTT	CASSLGGDMNTEAFF
NA	TRBV20-1	TRBJ1-3	NA	TGCAGTGCTCTCCGGGACAATCGGGGAAACACCATATATTTT	CSALRDNRGNTIYF
NA	TRBV5-1	TRBJ1-3	TRBD1	TGCGCCAGCAGCTTGGAAGGGGGCGGTTCTGGAAACACCATATATTTT	CASSLEGGGSGNTIYF
few	TRBV2	TRBJ2-5	NA	TGTGCCAGCAGTGAAGGTGCGGGACTGGGGGAGACCCAGTACTTC	CASSEGAGLGETQYF
few	TRBV10-3	TRBJ2-3	NA	TGTGCCATCAGTGACTCGCAGGGTGCATCCAGCACAGATACGCAGTATTTT	CAISDSQGASSTDTQYF
many	TRBV3-1	TRBJ2-1	NA	TGTGCCAGCAGCCATGGACCATCTCGCAATGAGCAGTTCTTC	CASSHGPSRNEQFF
few	TRBV2	TRBJ1-6	TRBD1	TGTGCCAGCAGTTTGTCCGGGACAGGGGGCAATTCACCCCTCCACTTT	CASSLSGTGGNSPLHF
few	TRBV4-1	TRBJ1-1	NA	TGCGCCAGCAGCCAAGATCGGACACGAAGCACTGAAGCTTTCTTT	CASSQDRTRSTEAFF
few	TRBV4-1	TRBJ2-5	NA	TGTGCCAGCAGCCAAGAGCTTAGCAGAGGCCCGGAGACCCAGTGCTTC	CASSQELSRGPETQCF
many	TRBV28	TRBJ1-5	NA	TGTGCCAGCAAACAGGGAATCAATCAGCCCCAGCATTTT	CASKQGINQPQHF
many	TRBV3-1	TRBJ1-1	TRBD1	TGTGCCAGCAGCCGACAGGGGGCGAGCACTGAAGCTTTCTTT	CASSRQGASTEAFF
many	TRBV13	TRBJ2-1	TRBD2	TGTGCCAGCAGCGCTGGACTAGATATCTATGAGCAGTTCTTC	CASSAGLDIYEQFF
many	TRBV5-1	TRBJ2-3	NA	TGCGCCAGCAGCTTGGGAGGGGCAGAATCGGCTGTGGATACGCAGTATTTT	CASSLGGAESAVDTQYF
NA	TRBV25-1	TRBJ2-7	NA	TGTGCCAGCAGTGACCCTGGGGTTCAAGGCGAGCAGTACTTC	CASSDPGVQGEQYF
NA	TRBV20-1	TRBJ1-5	TRBD1	TGCAGTGCTAGAATTGACAGGGGAATCAGTCAGCCCCAGCATTTT	CSARIDRGISQPQHF
many	TRBV10-3	TRBJ2-3	TRBD2	TGTGCCATCAGAAATGTGCTAGCGGGGGTAGATACGCAGTATTTT	CAIRNVLAGVDTQYF
many	TRBV28	TRBJ2-1	NA	TGTGCCAGCAGTTTGGGGACACCTCCGGGAAAGCAGTTCTTC	CASSLGTPPGKQFF
many	TRBV27	TRBJ2-1	TRBD1	TGTGCCAGCAACGACAGGGGGGGGTACAATGAGCAGTTCTTC	CASNDRGGYNEQFF
many	TRBV5-1	TRBJ2-7	NA	TGCGCCAGCTCACGCGGGCTCGCCTACGAGCAGTACTTC	CASSRGLAYEQYF
many	TRBV7-2	TRBJ2-3	TRBD2	TGTGCCAGCAGCTTAGAACTAGCGTCGAGAAGTACAGATACGCAGTATTTT	CASSLELASRSTDTQYF
many	TRBV11-1	TRBJ2-7	NA	TGTGCCAGCAGTTACAGGATTGGAGGGTACGAGCAGTACTTC	CASSYRIGGYEQYF
few	TRBV19	TRBJ1-1	NA	TGTGCCAGTAGCACCACCCCGGGGAACACTGAAGCTTTCTTT	CASSTTPGNTEAFF
many	TRBV2	TRBJ1-5	NA	TGTGCCAGCAGAGACGGGACTATAAGTCAGCCCCAGCATTTT	CASRDGTISQPQHF
many	TRBV3-1	TRBJ2-1	TRBD2	TGTGCCAGCAGCCAAGATCCCAGGCCCTGGGAGGGCCAAACCTACAATGAGCAGTTCTTC	CASSQDPRPWEGQTYNEQFF
many	TRBV6-1	TRBJ2-1	NA	TGTGCCAGCAGTGAGGACTTTAGTCACTACAATGAGCAGTTCTTC	CASSEDFSHYNEQFF
NA	TRBV10-3	TRBJ2-3	TRBD2	TGTGCCATCAAAGTCGGCGGGAGCGCAGATACGCAGTATTTT	CAIKVGGSADTQYF
NA	TRBV6-2/TRBV6-3	TRBJ2-7	NA	TGTGCCAGCAGTTACTCACCCCGGGAATGCGAGCAGTACTTC	CASSYSPRECEQYF
NA	TRBV6-9	TRBJ1-4	TRBD1	TGTGCCAGCAGTGCAACCGGGACAGGGACTGAAAAACTGTTTTTT	CASSATGTGTEKLFF
many	TRBV2	TRBJ2-1	NA	TGTGCCAGCAGTGAAGTATATGAGCAGTTCTTC	CASSEVYEQFF
many	TRBV7-8	TRBJ2-2	NA	TGTGCCAGCAGCTTAACGTCGCGGGAGCTGTTTTTT	CASSLTSRELFF
many	TRBV2	TRBJ2-7	TRBD1	TGTGCCAGCAGTGGGGACAGGGCTTCCTACGAGCAGTACTTC	CASSGDRASYEQYF
many	TRBV5-1	TRBJ2-7	NA	TGCGCCAGCAGGAACAGCGACTCCTCCTACGAGCAGTACTTC	CASRNSDSSYEQYF
few	TRBV27	TRBJ2-1	TRBD2	TGTGCCAGCAGTTTCGGTTCTAGCGGGGGGTATGAGCAGTTCTTC	CASSFGSSGGYEQFF
many	TRBV28	TRBJ2-6	NA	TGTGCCAGCAGCCCCCCGAGGGTGGGGCGACTCTCCTCTGGGGCCAACGTCCTGACTTTC	CASSPPRVGRLSSGANVLTF
few	TRBV6-2/TRBV6-3	TRBJ2-1	NA	TGTGCCATCCAGCCTCAATCTCGGACGTCGGTAGGCGATGAGCAGTTCTTC	CAIQPQSRTSVGDEQFF
many	TRBV5-1	TRBJ1-1	NA	TGCGCCAGCAGCTTGTTGTCCAGGGACACTGAAGCTTTCTTT	CASSLLSRDTEAFF
few	TRBV5-1	TRBJ1-2	NA	TGCGCCAGCAGCTCCCTAAATGCCGGGCATGGCTACACCTTC	CASSSLNAGHGYTF
many	TRBV2	TRBJ1-6	NA	TGTGCCAGCAGTGAGGGCGGAGTGGGTAATTCACCCCTCCACTTT	CASSEGGVGNSPLHF
many	TRBV20-1	TRBJ2-7	NA	TGCAGTGCTAGAGATATCACAGGGAGGTACGAGCAGTACTTC	CSARDITGRYEQYF
few	TRBV28	TRBJ1-5	TRBD1	TGTGCCAGCAGCCTGACAGGGTTGAGCAATCAGCCCCAGCATTTT	CASSLTGLSNQPQHF
NA	TRBV5-5	TRBJ1-1	NA	TGTGCCAGCAGCTTAGGGGTTGCTGAAGCTTTCTTT	CASSLGVAEAFF
few	TRBV10-3	TRBJ1-2	NA	TGTGCCATCATGGGCGATTCCAACTATGGCTACACCTTC	CAIMGDSNYGYTF